Shown below are 30 T cell receptor beta chains from a single sample sequenced in a study of blood T cells in healthy people across ages. With a J-beta primer mix and a sample-barcoded 5' primer, a second PCR ran about 7 to 12 cycles. TCRdb reanalysed the 5' RACE reads using MiXCR and keeps one entry per CDR3 protein. The sample shows 1.6 million or so distinct CDR3 sequences, 30% to 35% of them seen only once. Source material: blood. Receptors were obtained from a woman between 25 and 40 years old in good health.

CDR3 sequence: CASSTTSGNEQFF. CDR3 DNA sequence: TGTGCCAGCTCAACTACTAGCGGGAATGAGCAGTTCTTC. The rearrangement links TRBV18 to TRBJ2-1; 9 bases match TRBD2. The CDR3 contains 13 residues. V was clipped by 5 bases and J by 7 bases; unmatched bases: 3. The V gene's germline CDR1 is KGHSH and CDR2 LQKENI.

The DNA for the CDR3 is TGTGCCAGCAGTCATTCATCTTCCTACGAGCAGTACTTC. Protein product: CASSHSSSYEQYF. The V and J genes are TRBV27 and TRBJ2-7; D call uncertain. Looked up from germline, CDR1 is MNHEY and CDR2 is SMNVEV (reference sequence). CDR3 length equals 13 residues. V was shortened by 5 bases and J by 1 base, with 9 bases between the two germline ends.

This clonotype was counted at least ten times. V and J are TRBV29-1 and TRBJ2-3; perhaps TRBD1 as D (5 bases). The CDR3 sequence is 14 residues long. CDR1 and CDR2 (germline): SQVTM, ANQGSEA. V was clipped by 4 bases and J by 1 base, with 12 bases between them. The CDR3 is CSVGAGIRTDTQYF. The CDR3 nucleotides are TGCAGCGTTGGTGCAGGGATTCGCACAGATACGCAGTATTTT.

This clonotype has more than one count but fewer than ten. As DNA, the CDR3 is TGCAGTGCTAGTTCCGAGGGCGGCTACGAGCAGTACTTC. Its protein is CSASSEGGYEQYF. This chain joins TRBV20-1 and TRBJ2-7; weak D call: TRBD2 (5 bases). The CDR3 length is 13 residues. Germline values: CDR1 DFQATT, CDR2 SNEGSKA (reference sequence). V was clipped by 3 bases and J by 3 bases, with 12 bases between them.

Only a few counts were recorded for this clonotype. This chain links TRBV5-5 with TRBJ2-7; 7 nucleotides agree with TRBD2. The germline gives CDR1 SGHKS, CDR2 YYEKEE (reference sequence). The CDR3 totals 14 residues. V lost 3 bases to trimming and J lost 2 bases; unmatched junction nucleotides: 5. The CDR3 loop is CASSWGGDAYEQYF. CDR3 nucleotides: TGTGCCAGCAGCTGGGGGGGGGACGCCTACGAGCAGTACTTC.

The V call is TRBV28, the J call TRBJ2-7; 7 nucleotides line up with TRBD2. The CDR3 consists of 14 residues. The V segment lost 6 bases and the J segment 3 bases; nucleotides outside the gene matches: 8. The V gene's germline CDR1 is MDHEN and CDR2 SYDVKM. The CDR3 spells CASSPVGGIYEQYF. In DNA form, the CDR3 reads TGTGCCAGCAGCCCCGTGGGGGGGATCTACGAGCAGTACTTC.

This clonotype came up a few times. The chain has TRBV6-1 and TRBJ1-2; 9 bases are shared with TRBD1. The CDR3 length is 20 residues. V trimming: 1 base; J trimming: 2 bases; junction bases outside the gene matches: 17. Germline V CDR1 and CDR2: MNHNS, SASEGT. The CDR3 sequence is CASSEDRTGDLTLKNYGYTF. For the CDR3, the DNA is TGTGCCAGCAGTGAAGATAGGACAGGGGACCTTACTTTAAAAAACTATGGCTACACCTTC.

In the case of this clonotype: Sequence at one end of the junction differs from germline and may be a read error. The J gene is TRBJ2-7, the V gene TRBV7-2, with D unresolved. This CDR3 comprises 14 residues. Germline loops: CDR1 SGHTA, CDR2 FQGNSA. In DNA, the CDR3 is TGTGCCAGCAGCTTAGATTCGGGCAGAAGCGAGCGGTACTTC. This sequence encodes CASSLDSGRSERYF.

The CDR3 DNA reads as TGCAGTGAAGGACAGCGGCGGGGGAGTTATACTGAGCAGTTCTTC. This translates into CSEGQRRGSYTEQFF. J is TRBJ2-1 and V is TRBV20-1, with a possible D match to TRBD2 (7 bases). The CDR3 loop spans 15 amino acids. Trimming shortened V by 7 bases and J by 9 bases, and 25 bases separated the two germline ends. Germline V gene lookup returns CDR1 DFQATT and CDR2 SNEGSKA (reference sequence).

This clonotype came up once. This rearrangement joins TRBV5-1 to TRBJ1-1; D remains unclear. The germline V gene has CDR1 SGHRS and CDR2 YFSETQ. Trimming stripped 3 bases from V and 3 bases from J, with 18 bases between. The CDR3 contains 16 residues. As DNA, the CDR3 is TGCGCCAGCAGCTCCCGGGGAGATTTGTGGGACACTGAAGCTTTCTTT. Protein product: CASSSRGDLWDTEAFF.

This clonotype was seen many times. The gene calls are TRBV20-1 and TRBJ2-3; 9 bases agree with TRBD2. CDR3 length: 16 residues. The V segment lost 5 bases and the J segment 1 base; nucleotides outside the gene matches: 10. The germline V gene has CDR1 DFQATT and CDR2 SNEGSKA (reference sequence). The CDR3 DNA is TGCAGTGCTCTGACGATACTAGCGGGCCGCACAGATACGCAGTATTTT. Residues: CSALTILAGRTDTQYF.

The rearrangement joins TRBV20-1 to TRBJ2-3, with D tentatively TRBD2 (5 bases). The germline CDR1 and CDR2 sequences are DFQATT and SNEGSKA (reference sequence). Trimming removed 2 bases from V and 2 bases from J, with 11 bases in between. This CDR3 region has 14 residues. CDR3 amino acids: CSARRETVTDTQYF. CDR3 DNA: TGCAGTGCTAGACGGGAAACCGTCACAGATACGCAGTATTTT.

The chain carries TRBV4-2 and TRBJ1-1; D is unresolved. The CDR3 has 16 amino acids. Germline V lookup: CDR1 LGHNA, CDR2 YNFKEQ. Trimming removed 0 bases from V and 8 bases from J, with 19 bases in between. This CDR3 reads CASSQDGSGSDREAFF. Here the CDR3 DNA reads TGTGCCAGCAGCCAAGATGGCTCTGGGAGTGATAGGGAAGCTTTCTTT.

As for this clonotype: The junction does not match germline at one end; this may be a read error. The chain is built from TRBV5-1 and TRBJ2-1; no clear D. Looked up from germline, CDR1 is SGHRS and CDR2 is YFSETQ. This CDR3 has 17 residues. The CDR3 DNA reads as TGCGCCGGCAGCTTGGTCGGAACCCTGGGGTCCTACAATGAGCAGTTCTTC. Protein product: CAGSLVGTLGSYNEQFF.

V is TRBV18 and J is TRBJ2-3, with a weak D call TRBD1 (6 bases). The CDR3 length is 16 residues. Germline V gene data show CDR1 as KGHSH and CDR2 as LQKENI. Trimming pared 0 bases from V and 3 bases from J, leaving 13 bases between. CDR3 sequence reads: CASSPPGAGLTDTQYF. In nucleotides, the CDR3 is TGTGCCAGCTCACCACCGGGGGCAGGTTTGACAGATACGCAGTATTTT.

This clonotype was found a few times. The chain combines TRBV20-1 with TRBJ2-3; D unclear. This CDR3 has 13 amino acids. Trimming left V 3 bases short and J 4 bases short, with 11 bases between. The germline V gene has CDR1 DFQATT and CDR2 SNEGSKA (reference sequence). This chain's CDR3 is CSASTSGADTQYF. In nucleotides, the CDR3 is TGCAGTGCTAGTACTTCTGGGGCAGATACGCAGTATTTT.

This clonotype was picked up many times. The rearrangement links TRBV12-3 or TRBV12-4 to TRBJ2-3; 9 nucleotides line up with TRBD2. This CDR3 spans 15 amino acids. After removal of 4 bases from V and 0 bases from J, the junction contained 2 bases not matched to a gene. The CDR3 nucleotides are TGTGCCAGCAGTTCTACTAGCGGGAGCACAGATACGCAGTATTTT. This codes for CASSSTSGSTDTQYF.

The V gene is TRBV20-1, the J gene TRBJ1-1; D is possibly TRBD1 (5 bases). This CDR3 has 13 residues. CDR1 is DFQATT, CDR2 SNEGSKA, per germline (reference sequence). The V end was cut by 6 bases, the J end by 1 base, with 12 bases between. CDR3 sequence: CSAQVGANTEAFF. The CDR3 DNA is TGCAGTGCCCAAGTCGGGGCGAACACTGAAGCTTTCTTT.

As to this clonotype: One junction end disagrees with the germline gene, perhaps due to a read error. The chain uses TRBV5-1 and TRBJ1-6; D may be TRBD1 (5 bases). This CDR3 spans 15 amino acids. The germline gives CDR1 SGHRS, CDR2 YFSETQ. This CDR3 is CASSLVGRENSPHHF. The CDR3, as DNA: TGCGCCAGCAGCTTGGTGGGCAGGGAGAATTCACCCCACCACTTT.

The chain joins TRBV20-1 to TRBJ2-1; D perhaps matches TRBD2 (6 bases). Germline-derived CDR1 and CDR2 are DFQATT and SNEGSKA (reference sequence). The CDR3 spans 13 residues. With 6 bases removed from V and 9 bases from J, the gap between germline ends came to 18 bases. The CDR3 sequence is CSAPSVLGGEQFF. The DNA for the CDR3 is TGCAGTGCCCCTAGCGTTCTGGGGGGTGAGCAGTTCTTC.

The V gene is TRBV20-1, the J gene TRBJ2-7; 11 nucleotides agree with TRBD1. Germline CDR1 is DFQATT and CDR2 is SNEGSKA (reference sequence). J gave up 3 bases and V 3 bases, and 4 bases lay outside the gene matches. The CDR3 sequence is 14 residues long. The CDR3 DNA is TGCAGTGCTAGCCGGACAGGGGGCCTCTACGAGCAGTACTTC. Translating gives CSASRTGGLYEQYF.

For this clonotype: A much larger clone differs from this one at a single base, so this may be a read error. CDR3 nucleotides: TGCAGCGTTGGTGGCCGCACCCACAATGAGCAGTTCTTC. It specifies CSVGGRTHNEQFF. The chain couples TRBV29-1 to TRBJ2-1, with D unclear. Trimming pared 4 bases from V and 5 bases from J, leaving 12 bases between. CDR1 and CDR2 (germline): SQVTM, ANQGSEA. The CDR3 is made up of 13 amino acids.

This sequence joins TRBV5-6 and TRBJ2-3; 8 bases match TRBD2. The trim removed 3 bases at V and 5 bases at J, leaving 11 bases unmatched. Germline V lookup: CDR1 SGHDT, CDR2 YYEEEE. CDR3 length: 16 residues. CDR3 residues: CASSWGRAGAGDTQYF. CDR3 in DNA: TGTGCCAGCAGCTGGGGACGAGCGGGAGCGGGAGATACGCAGTATTTT.

In its sample, this clonotype was seen a few times. The chain combines TRBV29-1 with TRBJ2-1; TRBD2 matches at 10 bases. This CDR3 comprises 18 residues. CDR1 is SQVTM and CDR2 is ANQGSEA in the germline V gene. Losses at the gene ends were 3 bases for V and 8 bases for J; bases not matched to a gene: 19. Here the CDR3 reads CSVDIGRGWLAGEYEQFF. The CDR3 DNA reads as TGCAGCGTTGACATCGGCAGGGGGTGGCTAGCGGGGGAATATGAGCAGTTCTTC.

This rearrangement joins TRBV27 to TRBJ1-1; perhaps TRBD1 as D (6 bases). This CDR3 has 13 residues. CDR1 is MNHEY and CDR2 is SMNVEV in the germline V gene (reference sequence). Trimming took 6 bases from V and 6 from J, leaving 14 bases between them. CDR3 sequence (DNA): TGTGCCAGCAGCCTCACAGGGTCGTCTGAAGCTTTCTTT. Its protein is CASSLTGSSEAFF.

The rearrangement joins TRBV11-2 to TRBJ2-3; D is uncertain. V was shortened by 5 bases and J by 1 base, with 7 bases between the two germline ends. This CDR3 has 13 residues. Germline assignment: CDR1 SGHAT and CDR2 FQNNGV. CDR3 nucleotides: TGTGCCAGCAGCCCGCACCGCACAGATACGCAGTATTTT. This sequence encodes CASSPHRTDTQYF.

This clonotype came up a few times. In DNA, the CDR3 is TGCAGCGAAAAATCGTGGCAGGGGGCTTTCAATGAGCAGTTCTTC. Its protein product is CSEKSWQGAFNEQFF. The chain recombines TRBV20-1 with TRBJ2-1, with 8 bases fitting TRBD1. Germline CDR1 reads DFQATT; CDR2 reads SNEGSKA (reference sequence). CDR3 length equals 15 residues.

CDR3: CASSYGQVQETQYF. Here the CDR3 DNA reads TGTGCCAGCAGTTACGGACAGGTCCAAGAGACCCAGTACTTC. V and J are TRBV11-2 and TRBJ2-5; 7 bases agree with TRBD1. This CDR3 has 14 residues. The V and J ends lost 6 bases and 1 base, in that order; junction bases with no gene match: 5. Germline V gives CDR1 SGHAT, CDR2 FQNNGV.

This rearrangement joins TRBV12-3 or TRBV12-4 to TRBJ1-6; TRBD1 agrees at 8 bases. J was trimmed by 4 bases and V by 5 bases; bases with no gene match: 4. The CDR3 sequence is 15 residues long. The CDR3 spells CASSAGTGYNSPLHF. Here the CDR3 DNA reads TGTGCCAGCAGTGCCGGGACAGGTTATAATTCACCCCTCCACTTT.

This clonotype turned up a few times. V is TRBV5-1 and J is TRBJ2-5; 7 bases align to TRBD1. The CDR3 is made up of 13 amino acids. V lost 8 bases and J lost 1; bases outside the gene matches: 5. Germline values: CDR1 SGHRS, CDR2 YFSETQ. CDR3 residues: CASNRDSQETQYF. CDR3 nucleotides: TGCGCCAGTAACCGGGACAGCCAAGAGACCCAGTACTTC. The full variable domain, its missing parts supplied by reference TRBV5-1 and TRBJ2-5, is KAGVTQTPRYLIKTRGQQVTLSCSPISGHRSVSWYQQTPGQGLQFLFEYFSETQRNKGNFPGRFSGRQFSNSRSEMNVSTLELGDSALYLCASNRDSQETQYFGPGTRLLVL.